These 4 T cell receptor beta chains were sequenced from one sample in a study of cytomegalovirus exposure and HLA in healthy donors. A multiplex PCR was run with 60 Vbeta primers and 13 Jbeta primers. Repertoires were generated with immunoSEQ multiplex PCR, while TCRdb's copy carries only in-frame clones and drops some. The sample lists around 78,000 clones; under 70% were seen once. Sample: PBMCs. The receptors here all came from a man younger than 45 in good health and CMV-seropositive.

The sample holds a few counts of this clone. The V call is TRBV5-1, the J call TRBJ1-2; no firm D call. Per the germline V gene, CDR1 is SGHRS and CDR2 is YFSETQ. Deletions cut 1 base from V and 1 base from J, with 8 bases between. The CDR3 spans 14 residues. For the CDR3, the DNA is TGCGCCAGCAGCTTGAAGGGAGGTAACTATGGCTACACCTTC. As protein: CASSLKGGNYGYTF. Looking up the rest from reference TRBV5-1 and TRBJ1-2 gives the full variable domain: KAGVTQTPRYLIKTRGQQVTLSCSPISGHRSVSWYQQTPGQGLQFLFEYFSETQRNKGNFPGRFSGRQFSNSRSEMNVSTLELGDSALYLCASSLKGGNYGYTFGSGTRLTVV.

This clone was picked up one time. The V and J genes are TRBV9 and TRBJ2-3; 7 nucleotides agree with TRBD1. V trimming: 0 bases; J trimming: 0 bases; junction bases outside the gene matches: 13. Germline lookup yields CDR1 SGDLS and CDR2 YYNGEE. The CDR3 totals 19 residues. The DNA for the CDR3 is TGTGCCAGCAGCGTAGGCGATATCGGGACAGCGAGAAGCACAGATACGCAGTATTTT. It is translated as CASSVGDIGTARSTDTQYF.

The chain links TRBV7-6 to TRBJ2-1, with 16 bases identical to TRBD2. The V gene end was trimmed by 5 bases and the J gene end by 8 bases; junction bases not matched to a gene: 12. CDR1 and CDR2 (germline): SGHVS, FNYEAQ. The CDR3 spans 18 residues. The CDR3 sequence: CASSRTGTSGGAVDEQFF. CDR3 DNA: TGTGCCAGCAGCAGAACCGGGACTAGCGGGGGGGCCGTAGATGAGCAGTTCTTC.

The chain joins TRBV6-5 to TRBJ2-1; D is uncertain. This CDR3 spans 12 amino acids. Trimming shortened V by 6 bases and J by 6 bases, and 9 bases separated the two germline ends. Germline V gene sequence: CDR1 MNHEY, CDR2 SVGAGI. CDR3 bases: TGTGCCAGCAGGAAGGAGTTCAATGAGCAGTTCTTC. Translated, it gives CASRKEFNEQFF.